This passage covers 30 T cell receptor beta chains from one sample sequenced in a study of CD8+ T cells in alopecia areata. The treatment was: oral pan-JAK inhibitor, 5-10 mg twice daily. Sequencing relied on a cDNA template that was reverse transcribed from extracted RNA. The data were produced by immunoSEQ multiplex PCR, yet TCRdb's version contains in-frame clones alone and is incomplete. The data show under 350,000 clones, 58% seen once. The sample was CD4+ T cells sorted from blood, taken at week 24, from a patient treated with tofacitinib. The receptors were sampled from a human donor with alopecia areata.

V and J are TRBV19 and TRBJ1-2; D not certain. CDR1 and CDR2 (germline): LNHDA, SQIVND (reference sequence). Trimming took off 3 bases at V and 5 bases at J, with 13 bases between the two ends. The CDR3 length is 14 residues. CDR3 amino acids: CASSMPTGHYGYTF. CDR3 coding DNA: TGTGCCAGTAGTATGCCTACCGGGCATTATGGCTACACCTTC.

This rearrangement joins TRBV4-2 to TRBJ1-2; D gene ambiguous. The CDR3 runs to 14 residues. Germline CDR1 reads LGHNA; CDR2 reads YNFKEQ. Trimming shortened V by 6 bases and J by 5 bases, and 16 bases separated the two germline ends. The CDR3 DNA reads TGTGCCAGCAGTTATAACCCCTATGGTTATGGCTACACCTTC. Translating it yields CASSYNPYGYGYTF.

The chain uses TRBV5-1 and TRBJ1-5; TRBD1 might be the D (5 bases). Germline V gene data show CDR1 as SGHRS and CDR2 as YFSETQ. The CDR3 length is 14 residues. Trimming took 5 bases from V and 3 from J, leaving 12 bases between them. In nucleotides, the CDR3 is TGCGCCAGCAGTCTAGGGGTTAACAATCAGCCCCAGCATTTT. It specifies CASSLGVNNQPQHF.

The chain uses TRBV30 and TRBJ1-2; D unresolved. CDR3 length: 13 amino acids. Germline CDR1 GTSNPN, CDR2 SVGIG (reference sequence). The germline V and J ends were trimmed by 4 bases and 3 bases, with 12 bases remaining between them. This CDR3 reads CAWTGRLDYGYTF. The CDR3 DNA reads TGTGCCTGGACGGGGAGGTTGGACTATGGCTACACCTTC.

The chain carries TRBV2 and TRBJ1-1; D is unclear. Germline V lookup: CDR1 SNHLY, CDR2 FYNNEI. Trimming cost V 2 bases and J 7 bases, with 8 bases left between them. This CDR3 contains 12 residues. CDR3 sequence reads: CASSELSGEAFF. The CDR3 coding sequence is TGTGCCAGCAGTGAACTGAGCGGTGAAGCTTTCTTT. The variable domain in full, completed from reference TRBV2 and TRBJ1-1, reads EPEVTQTPSHQVTQMGQEVILRCVPISNHLYFYWYRQILGQKVEFLVSFYNNEISEKSEIFDDQFSVERPDGSNFTLKIRSTKLEDSAMYFCASSELSGEAFFGQGTRLTVV.

This CDR3 reads CASRSMLKPGRDYGYTF. The CDR3 bases are TGTGCAAGTCGCTCTATGCTTAAACCGGGACGGGATTATGGCTACACCTTC. The chain has TRBV12-2 and TRBJ1-2. TRBV12-2 is listed as a pseudogene. The CDR3 loop spans 17 amino acids.

The rearrangement joins TRBV28 to TRBJ2-5, with D perhaps TRBD1 (7 bases). This CDR3 is 15 amino acids long. V dropped 6 bases and J dropped 1 base, with 15 bases sitting between them. CDR1 is MDHEN, CDR2 SYDVKM, per germline. In DNA, the CDR3 is TGTGCCAGCAGGTCTGGGGGGACAGCCCAAGAGACCCAGTACTTC. It is translated as CASRSGGTAQETQYF.

The gene calls are TRBV7-2 and TRBJ1-5; possibly TRBD1 for D (6 bases). Germline V gives CDR1 SGHTA, CDR2 FQGNSA. The CDR3 consists of 14 residues. The germline V and J ends were trimmed by 5 bases and 6 bases, with 14 bases remaining between them. CDR3 bases: TGTGCCAGCAGCACACAGGGTTTTAGTCAGCCCCAGCATTTT. Translated, it gives CASSTQGFSQPQHF.

The CDR3 bases are TGCGCCAGCAGCTTGCTCTTTGGGGAATACGAGCAGTACTTC. Amino acids: CASSLLFGEYEQYF. V is TRBV5-1 and J is TRBJ2-7; no clear D gene. V lost 1 base and J lost 4, with 12 bases in between. Germline lookup yields CDR1 SGHRS and CDR2 YFSETQ. The CDR3 extends over 14 amino acids.

J is TRBJ1-2 and V is TRBV29-1; D is undetermined. The CDR3 has 10 residues. Germline V gene data show CDR1 as SQVTM and CDR2 as ANQGSEA. V was cut by 4 bases and J by 6 bases, with 6 bases left in between. The CDR3 DNA reads as TGCAGCGTTGGAGGAAATGGCTACACCTTC. This codes for CSVGGNGYTF.

There are a few counts of this clone. V is TRBV7-2 and J is TRBJ2-1, with 7 bases fitting TRBD2. Trimming took 5 bases from V and 5 from J; bases not matched to a gene: 12. Germline lookup yields CDR1 SGHTA and CDR2 FQGNSA. This CDR3 contains 16 residues. The CDR3 is CASSPRMAGVNNEQFF. The CDR3 DNA reads TGTGCCAGCAGCCCAAGGATGGCGGGGGTTAACAATGAGCAGTTCTTC.

The chain links TRBV14 to TRBJ1-2; D is perhaps TRBD1 (5 bases). Germline V gene sequence: CDR1 SGHDN, CDR2 FVKESK. The V end was cut by 4 bases, the J end by 4 bases, with 16 bases between. The CDR3 covers 15 residues. The CDR3 DNA is TGTGCCAGCAGCCCAGGGACGTATCTTAGCTATGGCTACACCTTC. Encoded protein: CASSPGTYLSYGYTF.

The rearrangement joins TRBV7-9 to TRBJ1-2, with TRBD1 matching 8 bases. Germline V lookup: CDR1 SEHNR, CDR2 FQNEAQ (reference sequence). There are 15 residues in the CDR3. Germline trimming cut 3 bases from V and 5 bases from J; bases unmatched to any gene: 8. The CDR3 nucleotides are TGTGCCAGCAGCTTCGGACAGGGAGGGTTATATGGCTACACCTTC. This encodes CASSFGQGGLYGYTF.

This clone has a handful of counts. The chain combines TRBV5-1 with TRBJ2-6; 9 bases match TRBD2. The germline V gene encodes CDR1 SGHRS and CDR2 YFSETQ. The CDR3 has 16 residues. Germline trimming cut 1 base from V and 1 base from J; bases unmatched to any gene: 0. The CDR3 reads CASSLLAGSGANVLTF. In DNA, the CDR3 is TGCGCCAGCAGCTTGCTAGCGGGGTCTGGGGCCAACGTCCTGACTTTC.

The gene calls are TRBV5-1 and TRBJ2-3, with TRBD1 matching over 10 bases. This CDR3 region has 15 residues. CDR1 SGHRS and CDR2 YFSETQ come from the germline V gene. Trimming cost V 4 bases and J 6 bases; bases outside gene matches: 8. This CDR3 is CASSRDRGRSDTQYF. As DNA, the CDR3 is TGCGCCAGCAGCCGGGACAGGGGCAGGAGTGATACGCAGTATTTT. Complete variable domain (other parts from reference TRBV5-1 and TRBJ2-3): KAGVTQTPRYLIKTRGQQVTLSCSPISGHRSVSWYQQTPGQGLQFLFEYFSETQRNKGNFPGRFSGRQFSNSRSEMNVSTLELGDSALYLCASSRDRGRSDTQYFGPGTRLTVL.

This clone was detected a few times. The chain employs TRBV7-2 and TRBJ2-7; tentatively, D is TRBD1 or TRBD2 (6 bases each). This CDR3 comprises 17 residues. CDR1 and CDR2 (germline): SGHTA, FQGNSA. Trimming stripped 1 base from V and 3 bases from J, with 19 bases between. The CDR3 here is CASSLVPRGGPLYEQYF. As DNA, the CDR3 is TGTGCCAGCAGCTTAGTGCCCCGAGGGGGGCCTCTCTACGAGCAGTACTTC. Looking up the rest from reference TRBV7-2 and TRBJ2-7 gives the full variable domain: GAGVSQSPSNKVTEKGKDVELRCDPISGHTALYWYRQSLGQGLEFLIYFQGNSAPDKSGLPSDRFSAERTGGSVSTLTIQRTQQEDSAVYLCASSLVPRGGPLYEQYFGPGTRLTVT.

This chain links TRBV7-9 with TRBJ1-4, with 8 nucleotides matching TRBD1. The CDR3 extends over 15 amino acids. The ends lost 8 bases at V and 7 bases at J; junction bases unmatched: 12. Germline V gene sequence: CDR1 SEHNR, CDR2 FQNEAQ (reference sequence). The chain's CDR3 is CASGPGGRRVEKLFF. CDR3 DNA sequence: TGTGCCAGCGGCCCAGGGGGCAGGAGAGTTGAAAAACTGTTTTTT.

The rearrangement links TRBV14 to TRBJ2-7; 8 bases line up with TRBD2. After removal of 2 bases from V and 3 bases from J, the junction contained 9 bases not matched to a gene. Germline CDR1 and CDR2: SGHDN and FVKESK. This CDR3 is built from 16 residues. The CDR3 sequence is CASSQSDRGGYYEQYF. Written as DNA, the CDR3 is TGTGCCAGCAGCCAATCCGATCGGGGGGGATACTACGAGCAGTACTTC.

V and J are TRBV7-8 and TRBJ2-3; TRBD1 might be the D (6 bases). Deletions cut 10 bases from V and 6 bases from J, with 17 bases between. The CDR3 length is 13 residues. Germline V gene data show CDR1 as SGHVS and CDR2 as FQNEAQ. The CDR3 sequence is CAIFRGEKDTQYF. For the CDR3, the DNA is TGTGCCATCTTCAGGGGTGAAAAGGATACGCAGTATTTT.

In its sample, this clone was seen a few times. This chain links TRBV7-8 with TRBJ2-1, with 9 bases aligning to TRBD1. The V gene end was trimmed by 6 bases and the J gene end by 4 bases; junction bases not matched to a gene: 4. CDR1 and CDR2 (germline): SGHVS, FQNEAQ. This CDR3 region has 14 residues. The CDR3 is CASRPGTGYNEQFF. CDR3 nucleotide sequence: TGTGCCAGCAGACCCGGGACAGGGTACAATGAGCAGTTCTTC.

The gene calls are TRBV14 and TRBJ2-7, with D possibly being TRBD2 (6 bases). Deletions cut 5 bases from V and 3 bases from J, with 14 bases between. CDR3 length: 14 amino acids. Germline assignment: CDR1 SGHDN and CDR2 FVKESK. CDR3 amino acids: CASSWRGVGYEQYF. As DNA, the CDR3 is TGTGCCAGCAGCTGGCGCGGGGTCGGCTACGAGCAGTACTTC.

This clone occurred a few times. The chain employs TRBV4-3 and TRBJ1-1; D is unclear. V lost 0 bases and J 2 bases, leaving 10 bases between the germline ends. The germline CDR1 and CDR2 sequences are LGHNA and YSLEER. The CDR3 is 15 residues long. CDR3 DNA: TGCGCCAGCAGCCAAGATGAAGACGGCAACACTGAAGCTTTCTTT. Protein product: CASSQDEDGNTEAFF.

This clone was recorded a few times. This chain links TRBV29-1 with TRBJ2-5; 7 nucleotides agree with TRBD1. CDR3 length: 11 residues. Trimming took 7 bases from V and 3 from J; bases not matched to a gene: 2. Germline-derived CDR1 and CDR2 are SQVTM and ANQGSEA. CDR3: CSGDREETQYF. DNA for the CDR3: TGCAGCGGAGACAGGGAAGAGACCCAGTACTTC.

V usage is TRBV5-1 and J usage is TRBJ2-7; D ambiguous. The CDR3 has 15 residues. CDR1 SGHRS and CDR2 YFSETQ come from the germline V gene. With 0 bases removed from V and 1 base from J, the gap between germline ends came to 11 bases. In DNA form, the CDR3 reads TGCGCCAGCAGCTTGGGATATGAATCATCCTACGAGCAGTACTTC. Translating it yields CASSLGYESSYEQYF. Combining the CDR3 with reference TRBV5-1 and TRBJ2-7 gives the whole variable domain KAGVTQTPRYLIKTRGQQVTLSCSPISGHRSVSWYQQTPGQGLQFLFEYFSETQRNKGNFPGRFSGRQFSNSRSEMNVSTLELGDSALYLCASSLGYESSYEQYFGPGTRLTVT.

The genes are TRBV25-1 and TRBJ2-5; a weak D match, TRBD2 (6 bases). This CDR3 has 14 amino acids. V shed 6 bases and J shed 4 bases, with 15 bases lying between them. Per germline, CDR1 MGHDK and CDR2 SYGVNS. CDR3 nucleotides: TGTGCCAGCAGACCAAGTGGGGGGTTAGAGACCCAGTACTTC. Protein: CASRPSGGLETQYF.

V and J are TRBV7-9 and TRBJ2-5; possibly TRBD2 for D (6 bases). Germline CDR1 reads SEHNR; CDR2 reads FQNEAQ (reference sequence). V lost 1 base, J lost 7 bases, and 7 bases lay in between. The CDR3 totals 12 residues. CDR3 nucleotides: TGTGCCAGCAGCTTAGAGGAGGGGACCCAGTACTTC. Translating gives CASSLEEGTQYF.

V gene TRBV25-1 combines with J gene TRBJ1-6, with 7 bases identical to TRBD1. Germline V lookup: CDR1 MGHDK, CDR2 SYGVNS. This CDR3 spans 16 amino acids. V trimming: 1 base; J trimming: 10 bases; junction bases outside the gene matches: 10. The CDR3 sequence: CASSESMAGGRSPLHF. CDR3 sequence (DNA): TGTGCCAGCAGTGAATCGATGGCAGGGGGTAGATCACCCCTCCACTTT.

This clone was seen only a few times. The chain employs TRBV7-2 and TRBJ2-7; 9 positions agree with TRBD2. CDR3 length equals 18 residues. Losses at the gene ends were 0 bases for V and 2 bases for J; bases not matched to a gene: 11. Germline CDR1 SGHTA, CDR2 FQGNSA. The chain's CDR3 is CASSLAGSGGVNTYEQYF. As DNA, the CDR3 is TGTGCCAGCAGCTTAGCAGGTAGCGGGGGAGTAAACACCTACGAGCAGTACTTC.

This clone has more than one count but fewer than ten. The chain uses TRBV29-1 and TRBJ1-1, with 7 positions matching TRBD1. The germline V gene encodes CDR1 SQVTM and CDR2 ANQGSEA. The CDR3 totals 13 residues. V was pared by 3 bases and J by 4 bases, with 5 bases of the junction left unmatched. The CDR3, as DNA: TGCAGCGTTGACAGGGGGGAGGGCACTGAAGCTTTCTTT. It codes for CSVDRGEGTEAFF.

This clone was detected only once. V is TRBV25-1 and J is TRBJ1-4; D possibly corresponds to TRBD1 (5 bases). V was trimmed by 6 bases and J by 0 bases, leaving 20 bases between them. CDR3 length: 18 residues. The germline CDR1 and CDR2 sequences are MGHDK and SYGVNS. CDR3 sequence reads: CASSPGTDSFATNEKLFF. In DNA form, the CDR3 reads TGTGCCAGCAGCCCCGGGACGGACTCCTTTGCAACTAATGAAAAACTGTTTTTT.